The 21 T cell receptor beta chains below all came from one sample that was sequenced in a study of blood T cell repertoires in COVID-19. The method was immunoSEQ multiplex PCR; TCRdb's version includes in-frame clones alone and lacks a portion of them. The table records approximately 75,000 clones, approximately 90% of them present only once. What was sequenced was peripheral blood. The origin of the receptors is a human donor in a cohort sampled during active COVID-19.

CDR3 nucleotide sequence: TGTGCCAGCAGACCAGGACAGCTAAGGGACACCGGGGAGCTGTTTTTT. Residues: CASRPGQLRDTGELFF. The chain carries TRBV28 and TRBJ2-2; D perhaps matches TRBD1 (6 bases). The CDR3 extends over 16 amino acids. Trimming cost V 6 bases and J 3 bases, with 17 bases left between them. CDR1 and CDR2 from the germline V gene are MDHEN and SYDVKM. The full variable domain, in which reference TRBV28 and TRBJ2-2 provide the parts outside the CDR3, is DVKVTQSSRYLVKRTGEKVFLECVQDMDHENMFWYRQDPGLGLRLIYFSYDVKMKEKGDIPEGYSVSREKKERFSLILESASTNQTSMYLCASRPGQLRDTGELFFGEGSRLTVL.

The CDR3 sequence is CASSSTGESYNSPLHF. The CDR3 nucleotides read TGTGCCAGCAGCTCGACAGGGGAATCCTATAATTCACCCCTCCACTTT. The rearrangement links TRBV5-6 to TRBJ1-6, with 8 bases that match TRBD1. CDR1 and CDR2 (germline): SGHDT, YYEEEE. Losses at the gene ends were 3 bases for V and 1 base for J; bases not matched to a gene: 3. The CDR3 has 16 amino acids.

The genes are TRBV5-6 and TRBJ1-6; D is ambiguous. This CDR3 is 16 amino acids long. The germline V gene encodes CDR1 SGHDT and CDR2 YYEEEE. Trimming left V 1 base short and J 0 bases short, with 8 bases between. The CDR3 sequence: CASSLIGSSYNSPLHF. The CDR3 coding sequence is TGTGCCAGCAGCTTGATAGGGAGCTCCTATAATTCACCCCTCCACTTT.

This chain links TRBV6-6 with TRBJ1-2; TRBD1 aligns across 9 bases. This CDR3 region has 16 residues. The V and J ends lost 5 bases and 4 bases, in that order; junction bases with no gene match: 11. The germline V gene has CDR1 MNHNY and CDR2 SVGAGI (reference sequence). The CDR3 sequence: CASSRPTGGPPYGYTF. In DNA, the CDR3 is TGTGCCAGCAGTCGACCTACAGGGGGCCCCCCCTATGGCTACACCTTC.

In its sample, this clone was seen a few times. The rearrangement links TRBV12-3 or TRBV12-4 to TRBJ1-5; D not certain. The length of the CDR3 is 13 residues. Deletions cut 6 bases from V and 3 bases from J, with 9 bases between. The CDR3 here is CASSDGPNQPQHF. CDR3 nucleotides: TGTGCCAGCAGCGATGGCCCCAATCAGCCCCAGCATTTT.

The chain is built from TRBV5-6 and TRBJ1-4; weak D call: TRBD1 (6 bases). The CDR3 is made up of 17 amino acids. V was clipped by 3 bases and J by 0 bases, with 15 bases between them. Looked up from germline, CDR1 is SGHDT and CDR2 is YYEEEE. This CDR3 reads CASSSITQGATNEKLFF. The CDR3 DNA reads TGTGCCAGCAGCTCAATAACACAGGGTGCAACTAATGAAAAACTGTTTTTT.

The J gene is TRBJ1-2, the V gene TRBV6-6; D gene unclear. Trimming removed 6 bases from V and 1 base from J, with 12 bases in between. The CDR3 covers 14 residues. In germline, CDR1 is MNHNY, CDR2 SVGAGI (reference sequence). The CDR3 DNA reads TGTGCCAGCAGGAAACCGACTGTTAACTATGGCTACACCTTC. As protein: CASRKPTVNYGYTF.

The V call is TRBV24-1, the J call TRBJ2-3, with 15 bases lining up with TRBD2. Trimming cost V 5 bases and J 1 base; bases outside gene matches: 6. The CDR3 sequence is 18 residues long. In germline, CDR1 is KGHDR, CDR2 SFDVKD. As DNA, the CDR3 is TGTGCCACCAGTGTCCTGGGACTAGCGGGGGGCCGCACAGATACGCAGTATTTT. Its protein is CATSVLGLAGGRTDTQYF.

The V and J genes are TRBV7-8 and TRBJ2-3; possibly TRBD2 for D (6 bases). The CDR3 contains 17 residues. Deletions cut 0 bases from V and 3 bases from J, with 16 bases between. The germline V gene has CDR1 SGHVS and CDR2 FQNEAQ. Written as DNA, the CDR3 is TGTGCCAGCAGCTTAGCCGTTGGGGGGAAAAGGACAGATACGCAGTATTTT. It yields the protein CASSLAVGGKRTDTQYF.

A single count supports this clone. The V and J genes are TRBV7-9 and TRBJ2-7; D perhaps matches TRBD2 (5 bases). The V gene's germline CDR1 is SEHNR and CDR2 FQNEAQ (reference sequence). The CDR3 is made up of 15 amino acids. V was trimmed by 1 base and J by 7 bases, leaving 17 bases between them. The CDR3 DNA is TGTGCCAGCAGCTTAGGTTCTCACCGGGGTTGGGAGCAGTACTTC. Its translation is CASSLGSHRGWEQYF. Full variable domain (rest looked up from reference TRBV7-9 and TRBJ2-7): DTGVSQNPRHKITKRGQNVTFRCDPISEHNRLYWYRQTLGQGPEFLTYFQNEAQLEKSRLLSDRFSAERPKGSFSTLEIQRTEQGDSAMYLCASSLGSHRGWEQYFGPGTRLTVT.

This sequence joins TRBV28 and TRBJ1-5, with 10 bases identical to TRBD1. This CDR3 contains 16 residues. Germline lookup yields CDR1 MDHEN and CDR2 SYDVKM. Trimming at V came to 2 bases and at J to 10 bases, leaving 11 bases not matched to a gene. The CDR3 is CASSLGAGTGAQPQHF. In DNA form, the CDR3 reads TGTGCCAGCAGTTTAGGGGCCGGGACAGGGGCCCAACCCCAGCATTTT.

V usage is TRBV19 and J usage is TRBJ2-3; TRBD2 might be the D (6 bases). Trimming took 5 bases from V and 5 from J, leaving 11 bases between them. The CDR3 is made up of 13 amino acids. From germline, CDR1 is LNHDA and CDR2 SQIVND (reference sequence). The CDR3 here is CASSETRGDTQYF. The CDR3 DNA reads TGTGCCAGTAGTGAGACTAGAGGAGATACGCAGTATTTT. Supplemented by reference TRBV19 and TRBJ2-3, the full variable domain reads DGGITQSPKYLFRKEGQNVTLSCEQNLNHDAMYWYRQDPGQGLRLIYYSQIVNDFQKGDIAEGYSVSREKKESFPLTVTSAQKNPTAFYLCASSETRGDTQYFGPGTRLTVL.

The chain couples TRBV7-2 to TRBJ2-7; possible D gene TRBD2, 6 bases. The germline V and J ends were trimmed by 2 bases and 0 bases, with 11 bases remaining between them. The germline CDR1 and CDR2 sequences are SGHTA and FQGNSA. The CDR3 contains 15 residues. Here the CDR3 reads CASSLRSSDSYEQYF. For the CDR3, the DNA is TGTGCCAGCAGCTTAAGGTCTAGCGACTCCTACGAGCAGTACTTC.

V usage is TRBV3-1 (or the pseudogene TRBV3-2) and J usage is TRBJ2-2, with 8 bases fitting TRBD1. V shed 4 bases, J shed 8 bases, and the junction held 12 bases outside the gene matches. This CDR3 is 16 amino acids long. Germline CDR1 reads LGHDT; CDR2 reads YNNKEL (reference sequence). The CDR3 coding sequence is TGTGCCAGCAGCCGGACAGGGAGGAAACCAACGGGGGAGCTGTTTTTT. This sequence encodes CASSRTGRKPTGELFF.

The V gene is TRBV21-1, the J gene TRBJ2-2; the D call TRBD2 from the table was never checked on the DNA. TRBV21-1 represents a pseudogene. The CDR3 sequence is 20 residues long. The CDR3 spells CASSKFPPWEGMDGTGELFF. CDR3 coding DNA: TGTGCCAGCAGCAAATTCCCCCCTTGGGAGGGGATGGATGGCACCGGGGAGCTGTTTTTT.

The chain couples TRBV7-6 to TRBJ2-5; D gene uncertain. The CDR3 extends over 12 amino acids. Germline lookup yields CDR1 SGHVS and CDR2 FNYEAQ. The V end lost 5 bases, the J end lost 2 bases, and 6 bases lay between the germline ends. Here the CDR3 reads CASSILQETQYF. In DNA, the CDR3 is TGTGCCAGCAGCATCTTACAAGAGACCCAGTACTTC.

Regarding this clone: The same CDR3 is also encoded by other DNA sequences in this sample. The V and J genes are TRBV19 and TRBJ2-5; no clear D. V shed 5 bases and J shed 0 bases, with 10 bases lying between them. Germline loops: CDR1 LNHDA, CDR2 SQIVND (reference sequence). The length of the CDR3 is 14 residues. CDR3: CASSPRDNQETQYF. In DNA form, the CDR3 reads TGTGCCAGTAGTCCCAGAGACAACCAAGAGACCCAGTACTTC.

This chain uses TRBV28 with TRBJ1-5; no definite D call. The CDR3 consists of 16 residues. Trimming took 3 bases from V and 8 from J, leaving 20 bases between them. Looked up from germline, CDR1 is MDHEN and CDR2 is SYDVKM. Here the CDR3 reads CASSFHREDSREPQHF. The CDR3 DNA reads as TGTGCCAGCAGTTTCCACCGGGAGGACTCTAGGGAGCCCCAGCATTTT. The whole variable domain, filled in from reference TRBV28 and TRBJ1-5, reads DVKVTQSSRYLVKRTGEKVFLECVQDMDHENMFWYRQDPGLGLRLIYFSYDVKMKEKGDIPEGYSVSREKKERFSLILESASTNQTSMYLCASSFHREDSREPQHFGDGTRLSIL.

This chain links TRBV18 with TRBJ1-2; 8 nucleotides match TRBD1. CDR3 length: 20 amino acids. Germline V gene lookup returns CDR1 KGHSH and CDR2 LQKENI. The V gene end was trimmed by 4 bases and the J gene end by 0 bases; junction bases not matched to a gene: 19. The CDR3 sequence is CASSLTRFRGQTLANYGYTF. The DNA for the CDR3 is TGTGCCAGCTCACTCACCCGCTTCAGGGGGCAAACCCTAGCTAACTATGGCTACACCTTC.

This clone was seen more than once but under ten times. The V and J genes are TRBV27 and TRBJ2-5, with 8 bases matching TRBD1. Germline V lookup: CDR1 MNHEY, CDR2 SMNVEV (reference sequence). The junction had 10 bases not matched to a gene; V was cut back by 8 bases and J by 5 bases. The CDR3 loop spans 14 amino acids. The CDR3 nucleotides are TGTGCCAGCCTGGGCCAGGGGGCGTATGAGACCCAGTACTTC. Its translation: CASLGQGAYETQYF.

V is TRBV12-3 or TRBV12-4 and J is TRBJ1-5, with D tentatively TRBD1 (5 bases). Trimming stripped 6 bases from V and 11 bases from J, with 14 bases between. This CDR3 is built from 12 residues. The CDR3 spells CASSPKGSAQHF. Here the CDR3 DNA reads TGTGCCAGCAGCCCGAAGGGGTCCGCCCAGCATTTT.